The 28 T cell receptor beta chains reported below all come from one sample, sequenced in a study of shared clonotypes between healthy human individuals. Using immunoSEQ multiplex PCR, the repertoire was profiled, and TCRdb retains in-frame clones only, with some absent. The data contain roughly 490,000 clones, 75% to 85% of them singletons. The material sequenced was PBMCs. The receptors originated from a woman aged 40 to 50 in good health. Some clones in this sample may be carry-over from other donors' samples.

The V call is TRBV6-1, the J call TRBJ1-5; D remains unclear. CDR3 length: 14 amino acids. The V end was cut by 3 bases, the J end by 3 bases, with 9 bases between. Germline V CDR1 and CDR2: MNHNS, SASEGT. CDR3 bases: TGTGCCAGCAGTGATTCTGCCCTCAATCAGCCCCAGCATTTT. This gives the protein CASSDSALNQPQHF.

The table lists this clone with a few counts. This chain uses TRBV5-1 with TRBJ1-1; 7 positions match TRBD1. Per the germline V gene, CDR1 is SGHRS and CDR2 is YFSETQ. Trimming cost V 9 bases and J 11 bases; bases outside gene matches: 13. The CDR3 is 12 amino acids. The CDR3 region has the DNA TGCGCCAAAGGAGGGGGCAGACGTGGGGCTTTCTTT. As protein: CAKGGGRRGAFF.

This clone was seen at least ten times. The gene calls are TRBV6-1 and TRBJ2-7, with TRBD1 identical over 9 bases. Germline values: CDR1 MNHNS, CDR2 SASEGT. The CDR3 totals 15 residues. The junction had 8 bases not matched to a gene; V was cut back by 4 bases and J by 4 bases. The CDR3 loop is CASSVSGTGSYEQYF. The CDR3 DNA is TGTGCCAGCAGTGTGTCCGGGACAGGGTCGTACGAGCAGTACTTC.

Ten or more counts support this clone. The rearrangement joins TRBV5-1 to TRBJ1-1; 8 bases map to TRBD1. Looked up from germline, CDR1 is SGHRS and CDR2 is YFSETQ. The ends lost 2 bases at V and 1 base at J; junction bases unmatched: 4. The CDR3 contains 15 residues. CDR3 DNA: TGCGCCAGCAGCTTCTCCGGGACAGGGAACACTGAAGCTTTCTTT. It is translated as CASSFSGTGNTEAFF.

The genes are TRBV29-1 and TRBJ1-2; 7 bases align to TRBD1. The J segment lost 1 base and the V segment lost 4 bases, leaving 3 bases of the junction unmatched. CDR3 length: 13 residues. Germline lookup yields CDR1 SQVTM and CDR2 ANQGSEA. CDR3 loop: CSVGRGDNYGYTF. CDR3 nucleotides: TGCAGCGTTGGCAGGGGGGATAACTATGGCTACACCTTC.

V is TRBV2 and J is TRBJ2-7; 9 bases are a match to TRBD1. Germline CDR1 reads SNHLY; CDR2 reads FYNNEI. There are 14 residues in the CDR3. Trimming at V came to 4 bases and at J to 3 bases, leaving 4 bases not matched to a gene. The CDR3 spells CASSGTGALYEQYF. CDR3 nucleotides: TGTGCCAGCAGTGGGACAGGGGCACTCTACGAGCAGTACTTC. The full variable domain, completed using reference TRBV2 and TRBJ2-7, is EPEVTQTPSHQVTQMGQEVILRCVPISNHLYFYWYRQILGQKVEFLVSFYNNEISEKSEIFDDQFSVERPDGSNFTLKIRSTKLEDSAMYFCASSGTGALYEQYFGPGTRLTVT.

As to this clone: A far larger clone is one base from this, pointing to a likely read error. This chain joins TRBV2 and TRBJ2-1; D call uncertain. Germline loops: CDR1 SNHLY, CDR2 FYNNEI. This CDR3 has 15 amino acids. For the CDR3, the DNA is TGTGCCAGCAGTCCTCTGGGGTTAACCTACAATGGGCAGTTCTTC. As protein: CASSPLGLTYNGQFF.

The V call is TRBV5-1, the J call TRBJ2-1; D perhaps matches TRBD2 (6 bases). This CDR3 is built from 15 residues. The V gene's germline CDR1 is SGHRS and CDR2 YFSETQ. V gave up 7 bases and J gave up 4 bases, with 18 bases separating them. This CDR3 reads CASSTNSGDYNEQFF. The CDR3, as DNA: TGCGCCAGCTCCACTAATAGCGGAGATTACAATGAGCAGTTCTTC.

The chain uses TRBV4-3 and TRBJ2-2; D not certain. CDR3 length equals 15 residues. V was clipped by 1 base and J by 5 bases, with 11 bases between them. Germline-derived CDR1 and CDR2 are LGHNA and YSLEER. In DNA, the CDR3 is TGCGCCAGCAGCCAAGCACGGTTGAGTACCGGGGAGCTGTTTTTT. This gives the protein CASSQARLSTGELFF.

The V and J genes are TRBV6-1 and TRBJ1-4; the D is unclear. Germline-derived CDR1 and CDR2 are MNHNS and SASEGT. V was clipped by 3 bases and J by 0 bases, with 14 bases between them. The CDR3 has 17 amino acids. The CDR3 DNA reads as TGTGCCAGCAGTGAGTCTCCATTCCATCCAACTAATGAAAAACTGTTTTTT. Residues: CASSESPFHPTNEKLFF.

V gene TRBV21-1 combines with J gene TRBJ1-5. TRBV21-1 counts as a pseudogene. The CDR3 covers 15 residues. The CDR3 region has the DNA TGTGCCAGCAGCCCAACCGGGAGGCTCAATCAGCCCCAGCATTTT. It encodes CASSPTGRLNQPQHF.

The CDR3 sequence: CASSSYTDNYGYTF. CDR3 coding DNA: TGTGCCAGCAGTTCCTATACAGACAACTATGGCTACACCTTC. The J gene is TRBJ1-2, the V gene TRBV6-6; D ambiguous. This CDR3 has 14 residues. Germline V gene lookup returns CDR1 MNHNY and CDR2 SVGAGI (reference sequence). Trimming pared 4 bases from V and 2 bases from J, leaving 11 bases between.

The V and J genes are TRBV11-2 and TRBJ2-1, with 9 bases matching TRBD2. With V trimmed by 1 base and J by 7 bases, 17 bases remained unmatched. This CDR3 is 19 amino acids long. Germline V CDR1 and CDR2: SGHAT, FQNNGV. Here the CDR3 reads CASSLGWGLADSSGNEQFF. As DNA, the CDR3 is TGTGCCAGCAGCTTAGGTTGGGGACTAGCAGATAGTTCGGGGAATGAGCAGTTCTTC.

This sequence joins TRBV9 and TRBJ2-7; no firm D call. V was clipped by 3 bases and J by 1 base, with 8 bases between them. Germline V gives CDR1 SGDLS, CDR2 YYNGEE. CDR3 size: 13 residues. The CDR3 region is CASSGLLSYEQYF. In DNA, the CDR3 is TGTGCCAGCAGCGGCCTCCTTTCCTACGAGCAGTACTTC.

In this sample, this clone turned up once. The chain has TRBV28 and TRBJ2-7; D is ambiguous. The CDR3 contains 13 residues. Trimming stripped 4 bases from V and 7 bases from J, with 14 bases between. The germline CDR1 and CDR2 sequences are MDHEN and SYDVKM. The CDR3 protein is CASSSPAMREQYF. The CDR3 DNA is TGTGCCAGCAGTTCCCCCGCTATGAGGGAGCAGTACTTC. Supplemented by reference TRBV28 and TRBJ2-7, the full variable domain reads DVKVTQSSRYLVKRTGEKVFLECVQDMDHENMFWYRQDPGLGLRLIYFSYDVKMKEKGDIPEGYSVSREKKERFSLILESASTNQTSMYLCASSSPAMREQYFGPGTRLTVT.

This clone was recorded a few times. V and J are TRBV19 and TRBJ2-4, with 7 nucleotides matching TRBD1. The junction had 7 bases not matched to a gene; V was cut back by 4 bases and J by 4 bases. The CDR3 sequence is 15 residues long. Germline CDR1 and CDR2: LNHDA and SQIVND (reference sequence). The CDR3 region is CASSKGQRNKNIQYF. The CDR3, as DNA: TGTGCCAGTAGTAAGGGACAGAGGAATAAAAACATTCAGTACTTC. Full variable domain (rest looked up from reference TRBV19 and TRBJ2-4): DGGITQSPKYLFRKEGQNVTLSCEQNLNHDAMYWYRQDPGQGLRLIYYSQIVNDFQKGDIAEGYSVSREKKESFPLTVTSAQKNPTAFYLCASSKGQRNKNIQYFGAGTRLSVL.

V and J are TRBV5-4 and TRBJ2-2, with 8 bases lining up with TRBD1. The CDR3 runs 16 residues. The germline gives CDR1 SGHNT, CDR2 YYREEE (reference sequence). With V trimmed by 4 bases and J by 0 bases, 5 bases remained unmatched. The CDR3 bases are TGTGCCAGCAGCGGCTACAGGGGGACGAACACCGGGGAGCTGTTTTTT. Protein sequence: CASSGYRGTNTGELFF.

The J gene is TRBJ1-1, the V gene TRBV29-1; 9 nucleotides agree with TRBD1. Germline V gene data show CDR1 as SQVTM and CDR2 as ANQGSEA. This CDR3 has 13 amino acids. V was pared by 4 bases and J by 3 bases, with 3 bases of the junction left unmatched. The CDR3 loop reads CSVGGTGYTEAFF. In DNA form, the CDR3 reads TGCAGCGTTGGAGGGACAGGGTACACTGAAGCTTTCTTT.

A single count supports this clone. CDR3 sequence reads: CASSLQAGGPDTQYF. The CDR3 nucleotides are TGTGCCAGCAGCTTGCAGGCGGGAGGGCCGGATACGCAGTATTTT. The chain carries TRBV5-4 and TRBJ2-3, with TRBD2 matching 9 bases. V was pared by 1 base and J by 6 bases, with 6 bases of the junction left unmatched. The CDR3 contains 15 residues. Germline V gene lookup returns CDR1 SGHNT and CDR2 YYREEE (reference sequence).

The chain carries TRBV29-1 and TRBJ2-7; possible D gene TRBD2, 6 bases. This CDR3 has 13 amino acids. Germline values: CDR1 SQVTM, CDR2 ANQGSEA. Trimming removed 4 bases at V and 1 base at J, with 11 bases between. The DNA for the CDR3 is TGCAGCGTTGTCCGAGCGGGTTCCTACGAGCAGTACTTC. It is translated as CSVVRAGSYEQYF.

The V and J genes are TRBV5-8 and TRBJ2-3, with D possibly matching TRBD1 (6 bases). Between the trimmed V and J ends, which lost 4 bases and 5 bases, there was a span of 14 bases. The CDR3 loop spans 14 amino acids. The germline CDR1 and CDR2 sequences are SGHTS and YDEGEE. CDR3 in amino acids: CASSVQGVGDTQYF. The CDR3 DNA is TGTGCCAGCAGCGTACAGGGAGTCGGAGATACGCAGTATTTT.

V and J are TRBV5-1 and TRBJ2-1, with 10 bases lining up with TRBD1. Germline V CDR1 and CDR2: SGHRS, YFSETQ. Germline trimming cut 4 bases from V and 8 bases from J; bases unmatched to any gene: 6. The CDR3 is 14 residues long. CDR3 coding DNA: TGCGCCAGCAGCGGGGGGACAGGGGCGGATGAGCAGTTCTTC. This encodes CASSGGTGADEQFF.

This chain joins TRBV5-4 and TRBJ2-7; 9 nucleotides line up with TRBD2. The CDR3 is made up of 14 amino acids. The J segment lost 4 bases and the V segment lost 4 bases, leaving 6 bases of the junction unmatched. Germline lookup yields CDR1 SGHNT and CDR2 YYREEE (reference sequence). CDR3 in DNA: TGTGCCAGCAGCCCTGGACTAGCGCAGTACGAGCAGTACTTC. It translates to CASSPGLAQYEQYF.

The V call is TRBV7-3, the J call TRBJ1-1; D possibly corresponds to TRBD1 (6 bases). Trimming took off 5 bases at V and 4 bases at J, with 17 bases between the two ends. The CDR3 spans 15 residues. In germline, CDR1 is SGHTA, CDR2 FQGTGA. The CDR3 nucleotides are TGTGCCAGCAGCCAACAGCCAGGGGCGGGCACTGAAGCTTTCTTT. This codes for CASSQQPGAGTEAFF. The full variable domain, with the rest looked up from reference TRBV7-3 and TRBJ1-1, is GAGVSQTPSNKVTEKGKYVELRCDPISGHTALYWYRQSLGQGPEFLIYFQGTGAADDSGLPNDRFFAVRPEGSVSTLKIQRTERGDSAVYLCASSQQPGAGTEAFFGQGTRLTVV.

Worth noting for this clone: The same CDR3 can be traced to other DNA sequences in this sample. The chain carries TRBV7-3 and TRBJ2-1; 13 nucleotides line up with TRBD2. The germline V gene has CDR1 SGHTA and CDR2 FQGTGA. The CDR3 length is 16 residues. The J segment lost 5 bases and the V segment lost 5 bases, leaving 6 bases of the junction unmatched. The CDR3 here is CASSRRTSGSDNEQFF. The CDR3 DNA reads TGTGCCAGCAGCCGAAGGACTAGCGGGAGTGACAATGAGCAGTTCTTC.

This clone was seen only once. The rearrangement links TRBV30 to TRBJ2-7; D is ambiguous. Trimming removed 2 bases at V and 12 bases at J, with 14 bases between. CDR3 length: 11 residues. The V gene's germline CDR1 is GTSNPN and CDR2 SVGIG (reference sequence). The CDR3 nucleotides read TGTGCCTGGAGTATAGGGCCAGATCGGTACTTC. Its protein is CAWSIGPDRYF.

The chain couples TRBV10-1 to TRBJ2-1; D is ambiguous. The CDR3 is made up of 13 amino acids. V was pared by 2 bases and J by 12 bases, with 14 bases between. Germline-derived CDR1 and CDR2 are WNHNN and SYGVQD (reference sequence). The CDR3 protein is CASSEGPQGPQFF. CDR3 DNA: TGCGCCAGCAGTGAGGGCCCGCAAGGCCCGCAGTTCTTC.

This clone appeared a few times. One end of the junction does not line up with germline, which may come from a read error. This sequence joins TRBV10-3 and TRBJ2-4, with 8 positions matching TRBD2. Germline CDR1 and CDR2: ENHRY and SYGVKD. The CDR3 is made up of 22 amino acids. CDR3 sequence reads: CAISESSVWIAGTLLAKNIQYF. CDR3 in DNA: TGTGCCATCAGCGAGTCCTCCGTTTGGATAGCGGGGACCCTACTAGCCAAAAACATTCAGTACTTC.